This T cell receptor (beta chain) originates from a study of blood T cell repertoires in COVID-19. Looked up from germline, CDR1 is LNHNV and CDR2 is YYDKDF (reference sequence). Trimming cost V 0 bases and J 1 base; bases outside gene matches: 6. The CDR3 has 17 amino acids. The table came from immunoSEQ multiplex PCR; TCRdb's copy has only in-frame clones and leaves some out. The table shows 280,000 or so clones, with under 90% occurring only once. The study assigned cohorts using participant-reported clinical history. Each exposed participant met a COVID-19 case in the 2 weeks preceding study entry.

Sequencing was done on a sample of PBMCs or T cells enriched from blood (not recorded which). This TCR was recovered from a woman aged 50 to 65 who had been exposed to COVID-19. The chain couples TRBV15 to TRBJ2-5; 9 bases fit TRBD2. The CDR3 coding sequence is TGTGCCACCAGCAGAGATCTAGCGGGGCGACTCCAAGAGACCCAGTACTTC. This codes for CATSRDLAGRLQETQYF.